This T cell receptor (beta chain) stems from a study of cytomegalovirus exposure and HLA in healthy donors. Between the trimmed V and J ends, which lost 0 bases and 9 bases, there was a span of 6 bases. The CDR3 has 12 residues. Per germline, CDR1 SEHNR and CDR2 FQNEAQ (reference sequence). Sequencing was performed with immunoSEQ multiplex PCR; in TCRdb, only in-frame clones are kept and a portion is missing. This repertoire shows fewer than 150,000 clones, 85% to 90% found once; its top ten account for roughly 1.4%. The J gene is TRBJ1-5, the V gene TRBV7-9; D is uncertain. Sequencing was done on a sample of PBMCs. This sequence was found in a man younger than 40 in good health and CMV-seronegative. CDR3 in DNA: TGTGCCAGCAGCTTAGCAGGCGGGCCCCAGCATTTT. Translating gives CASSLAGGPQHF.